These 2 T cell receptor beta chains share one sample of origin, sequenced in a study of control samples from healthy donors and cancer patients. Libraries were prepared by immunoSEQ multiplex PCR; TCRdb keeps only in-frame clonotypes and omits some of them. The sample consists of 100,000 to 150,000 clones, approximately 93% of them appearing once. The sequenced material came from blood. All receptors derive from a woman younger than 35 in good health.

This clone was seen only once. This sequence joins TRBV30 and TRBJ2-3, with D unclear. Germline V CDR1 and CDR2: GTSNPN, SVGIG (reference sequence). There are 10 residues in the CDR3. Trimming removed 0 bases at V and 5 bases at J, with 0 bases between. The CDR3 sequence is CAWSVDTQYF. In DNA, the CDR3 is TGTGCCTGGAGTGTAGATACGCAGTATTTT.

The chain has TRBV19 and TRBJ2-1; tentatively, D is TRBD2 (6 bases). The V and J ends lost 7 bases and 2 bases respectively, with 18 bases between them. The CDR3 is 16 residues long. CDR1 LNHDA and CDR2 SQIVND come from the germline V gene (reference sequence). CDR3 region: CASTPNRRGAYNEQFF. The CDR3 DNA is TGTGCCAGTACCCCGAACCGGCGGGGAGCCTACAATGAGCAGTTCTTC.